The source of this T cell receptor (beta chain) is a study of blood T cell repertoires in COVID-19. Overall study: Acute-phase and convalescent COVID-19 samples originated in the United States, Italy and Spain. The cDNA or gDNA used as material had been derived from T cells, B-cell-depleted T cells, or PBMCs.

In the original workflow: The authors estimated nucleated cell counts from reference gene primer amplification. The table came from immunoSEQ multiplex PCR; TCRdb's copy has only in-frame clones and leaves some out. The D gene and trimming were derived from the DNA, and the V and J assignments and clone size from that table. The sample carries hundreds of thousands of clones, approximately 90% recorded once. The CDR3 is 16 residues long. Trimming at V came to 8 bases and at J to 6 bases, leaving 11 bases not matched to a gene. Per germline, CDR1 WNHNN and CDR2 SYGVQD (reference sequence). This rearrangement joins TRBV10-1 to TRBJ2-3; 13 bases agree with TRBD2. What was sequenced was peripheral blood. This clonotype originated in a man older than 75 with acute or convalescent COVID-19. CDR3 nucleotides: TGCGCCAGCTGCGGACTAGCGGGAGAGTTTAAGGATACGCAGTATTTT. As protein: CASCGLAGEFKDTQYF.